These 8 T cell receptor beta chains came from one sample sequenced in a study of PD-1 blockade in classical Hodgkin lymphoma. Measured with immunoSEQ multiplex PCR; TCRdb has only the in-frame clones, and not every one. The sample yields roughly 34,000 clones, 94% seen once. Time point specified: newly diagnosed, previously untreated cHL patient sample. What was sequenced was peripheral blood mononuclear cells (PBMCs). The receptors were gathered from a human donor with classical Hodgkin lymphoma.

V gene TRBV12-5 combines with J gene TRBJ1-2, with D tentatively TRBD1 (6 bases). Trimming took off 6 bases at V and 6 bases at J, with 20 bases between the two ends. Germline V gene sequence: CDR1 LGHNT, CDR2 FRNRAP. The CDR3 sequence is 15 residues long. Written as DNA, the CDR3 is TGTGCTAGTGGCCTTAGATACAGGGAGGTGGATGGCTACACCTTC. The encoded protein is CASGLRYREVDGYTF. The whole variable domain, filled in from reference TRBV12-5 and TRBJ1-2, reads DARVTQTPRHKVTEMGQEVTMRCQPILGHNTVFWYRQTMMQGLELLAYFRNRAPLDDSGMPKDRFSAEMPDATLATLKIQPSEPRDSAVYFCASGLRYREVDGYTFGSGTRLTVV.

The chain couples TRBV6-1 to TRBJ2-3; TRBD2 is a possible D gene (6 bases). The CDR3 spans 14 residues. V was pared by 10 bases and J by 5 bases, with 19 bases between. Germline-derived CDR1 and CDR2 are MNHNS and SASEGT. The CDR3 spells CATRETPAGDTQYF. Here the CDR3 DNA reads TGTGCCACCCGAGAGACCCCAGCGGGAGATACGCAGTATTTT.

The chain links TRBV18 to TRBJ1-2; D is unclear. V was pared by 5 bases and J by 3 bases, with 10 bases between. From germline, CDR1 is KGHSH and CDR2 LQKENI. This CDR3 has 13 amino acids. CDR3 nucleotides: TGTGCCAGCTCAGCCGGCAAGGACTATGGCTACACCTTC. Protein product: CASSAGKDYGYTF.

V gene TRBV5-8 combines with J gene TRBJ1-1; a possible D gene is TRBD1 (5 bases). The ends were cut back, 6 bases at V and 4 bases at J, with 22 bases in the middle. The CDR3 is 16 amino acids. Germline loops: CDR1 SGHTS, CDR2 YDEGEE. The CDR3 nucleotides read TGTGCCAGCAACTCCGATCCAGGGTCGGCGGTCACTGAAGCTTTCTTT. It translates to CASNSDPGSAVTEAFF.

The chain is built from TRBV2 and TRBJ1-1, with D possibly matching TRBD1 (6 bases). Trimming stripped 6 bases from V and 2 bases from J, with 19 bases between. This CDR3 spans 16 amino acids. Per the germline V gene, CDR1 is SNHLY and CDR2 is FYNNEI. The CDR3 is CASRYAQGRKNTEAFF. The CDR3 DNA sequence: TGTGCCAGCAGATACGCACAGGGACGCAAAAACACTGAAGCTTTCTTT.

The chain has TRBV28 and TRBJ1-2, with D possibly being TRBD1 (6 bases). V was clipped by 5 bases and J by 4 bases, with 11 bases between them. The germline CDR1 and CDR2 sequences are MDHEN and SYDVKM. CDR3 length: 13 amino acids. CDR3 bases: TGTGCCAGCAGTCGGACAGTTACCTATGGCTACACCTTC. This sequence encodes CASSRTVTYGYTF.

The chain is built from TRBV5-4 and TRBJ2-1, with 11 bases lining up with TRBD2. The V gene end was trimmed by 0 bases and the J gene end by 9 bases; junction bases not matched to a gene: 8. The CDR3 totals 16 residues. The germline gives CDR1 SGHNT, CDR2 YYREEE (reference sequence). In nucleotides, the CDR3 is TGTGCCAGCAGCTTGGATACTAGCGGGGGAGGGGGTGAGCAGTTCTTC. Protein: CASSLDTSGGGGEQFF.

The rearrangement joins TRBV7-9 to TRBJ2-4; D might be TRBD2 (7 bases). Germline CDR1 and CDR2: SEHNR and FQNEAQ (reference sequence). With 5 bases removed from V and 1 base from J, the gap between germline ends came to 18 bases. The CDR3 extends over 17 amino acids. The CDR3 DNA follows: TGTGCCAGCAGCCCCCGGGGGGCGGGGGCGGCCAAAAACATTCAGTACTTC. The encoded protein is CASSPRGAGAAKNIQYF. Full variable domain (missing parts from reference TRBV7-9 and TRBJ2-4): DTGVSQNPRHKITKRGQNVTFRCDPISEHNRLYWYRQTLGQGPEFLTYFQNEAQLEKSRLLSDRFSAERPKGSFSTLEIQRTEQGDSAMYLCASSPRGAGAAKNIQYFGAGTRLSVL.